The 12 T cell receptor beta chains given below trace back to one sample, sequenced in a study of blood T cells in healthy people across ages. The use of a sample-barcoded 5' primer and a J-beta primer mix characterized a second PCR of roughly 6 to 11 cycles. TCRdb ran MiXCR on the 5' RACE reads and lists one entry per CDR3 protein. This sample has approximately 780,000 distinct CDR3 sequences, with roughly 24% found just once. A further study also used this sample, focusing on T cells of mothers and their children.

The sample was blood. Receptors originate from a boy younger than 18 in good health.

This clonotype was observed a handful of times. V is TRBV4-1 and J is TRBJ1-2; possible D gene TRBD1, 6 bases. Trimming pared 3 bases from V and 8 bases from J, leaving 16 bases between. This CDR3 is built from 14 residues. Per germline, CDR1 MGHRA and CDR2 YSYEKL. CDR3 in DNA: TGCGCCAGCAGCCAGGGACAACGTCGAAGGGGCTACACCTTC. This encodes CASSQGQRRRGYTF.

The rearrangement links TRBV12-5 to TRBJ2-5, with a weak D call TRBD1 (5 bases). Germline CDR1 LGHNT, CDR2 FRNRAP. CDR3 size: 14 residues. Trimming shortened V by 2 bases and J by 1 base, and 8 bases separated the two germline ends. The CDR3: CASGLRQGQETQYF. The CDR3 DNA is TGTGCTAGTGGTTTGCGGCAGGGCCAAGAGACCCAGTACTTC.

This rearrangement joins TRBV5-1 to TRBJ2-2; no firm D call. V was pared by 4 bases and J by 5 bases, with 6 bases between. The germline V gene has CDR1 SGHRS and CDR2 YFSETQ. The CDR3 contains 12 residues. The CDR3 is CASSGQTGELFF. CDR3 DNA: TGCGCCAGCAGCGGGCAGACCGGGGAGCTGTTTTTT.

This clonotype was observed a handful of times. The J gene is TRBJ2-5, the V gene TRBV6-5; TRBD1 matches at 9 bases. TRBJ2-1 explains the end of the DNA better; the J call may be wrong. There are 13 residues in the CDR3. Germline CDR1 MNHEY, CDR2 SVGAGI. The CDR3 region has the DNA TGTGCCAGCAGCGGGACAGGGAGTGGTGAGCAGTTCTTC. It translates to CASSGTGSGEQFF.

The V and J genes are TRBV24-1 and TRBJ2-1; 12 bases match TRBD2. The germline gives CDR1 KGHDR, CDR2 SFDVKD. V dropped 3 bases and J dropped 5; count of bases not matched to a gene: 7. The CDR3 has 17 amino acids. CDR3 sequence: CATSDSRLAGANNEQFF. The DNA of the CDR3 is TGTGCCACCAGTGATAGCCGACTAGCGGGGGCGAACAATGAGCAGTTCTTC.

This clonotype has a count of ten or more. This chain connects TRBV5-1 to TRBJ2-7, with D perhaps TRBD1 (5 bases). The V gene lost 0 bases and the J gene lost 1 base, with 8 bases spanning the gap. CDR1 is SGHRS and CDR2 is YFSETQ in the germline V gene. The CDR3 runs to 14 residues. CDR3 protein: CASSLGAGSYEQYF. The CDR3 DNA follows: TGCGCCAGCAGCTTGGGGGCAGGGTCCTACGAGCAGTACTTC.

This clonotype was recorded only once. This chain joins TRBV5-1 and TRBJ2-7; 7 bases are a match to TRBD1. There are 15 residues in the CDR3. With V trimmed by 3 bases and J by 6 bases, 12 bases remained unmatched. Germline CDR1 is SGHRS and CDR2 is YFSETQ. DNA of the CDR3: TGCGCCAGCAGCTCCTTGGGACAGCGAGACGCCGAGCAGTACTTC. Amino acids: CASSSLGQRDAEQYF.

This clonotype was seen a handful of times. V gene TRBV19 combines with J gene TRBJ1-1; the D gene is possibly TRBD1 (5 bases). Germline CDR1 reads LNHDA; CDR2 reads SQIVND (reference sequence). V gave up 7 bases and J gave up 11 bases, with 17 bases separating them. The CDR3 sequence is 12 residues long. The CDR3 region is CASTTRGLGAFF. The DNA of the CDR3 is TGTGCCAGTACGACCCGGGGACTTGGGGCTTTCTTT.

There are a few counts of this clonotype. The rearrangement links TRBV4-1 to TRBJ2-5; perhaps D is TRBD1 or TRBD2 (5 bases each). The J call is in doubt because the DNA end fits TRBJ2-1 better. CDR1 and CDR2 (germline): MGHRA, YSYEKL. This CDR3 is built from 17 residues. DNA of the CDR3: TGCGCCAGCAGCCAATCTCGGGGCAGGCCGCAAATCTATGAGCAGTTCTTC. Protein product: CASSQSRGRPQIYEQFF.

The genes are TRBV5-1 and TRBJ2-4; 9 nucleotides align to TRBD1. The CDR3 is 14 amino acids. CDR1 is SGHRS and CDR2 is YFSETQ in the germline V gene. Losses at the gene ends were 0 bases for V and 8 bases for J; bases not matched to a gene: 3. As DNA, the CDR3 is TGCGCCAGCAGCTTGGACAGGGGGCGAGACATTCAGTACTTC. It translates to CASSLDRGRDIQYF.

The table lists this clonotype with many counts. The chain carries TRBV27 and TRBJ1-1; TRBD1 agrees at 8 bases. The CDR3 is made up of 12 amino acids. The germline V gene encodes CDR1 MNHEY and CDR2 SMNVEV (reference sequence). The V gene end was trimmed by 6 bases and the J gene end by 10 bases; junction bases not matched to a gene: 7. The CDR3 bases are TGTGCCAGCAGCCAACCCGGGACAGGAGCTTTCTTT. This translates into CASSQPGTGAFF.

CDR3 nucleotide sequence: TGTGCCAGCAGGGAGGGAGGGGCGAACGGGGAGCTGTTTTTT. The encoded protein is CASREGGANGELFF. This sequence joins TRBV9 and TRBJ2-2; 7 bases match TRBD2. V shed 5 bases and J 7 bases; nucleotides not matched to a gene: 8. CDR1 and CDR2 from the germline V gene are SGDLS and YYNGEE. The CDR3 consists of 14 residues.